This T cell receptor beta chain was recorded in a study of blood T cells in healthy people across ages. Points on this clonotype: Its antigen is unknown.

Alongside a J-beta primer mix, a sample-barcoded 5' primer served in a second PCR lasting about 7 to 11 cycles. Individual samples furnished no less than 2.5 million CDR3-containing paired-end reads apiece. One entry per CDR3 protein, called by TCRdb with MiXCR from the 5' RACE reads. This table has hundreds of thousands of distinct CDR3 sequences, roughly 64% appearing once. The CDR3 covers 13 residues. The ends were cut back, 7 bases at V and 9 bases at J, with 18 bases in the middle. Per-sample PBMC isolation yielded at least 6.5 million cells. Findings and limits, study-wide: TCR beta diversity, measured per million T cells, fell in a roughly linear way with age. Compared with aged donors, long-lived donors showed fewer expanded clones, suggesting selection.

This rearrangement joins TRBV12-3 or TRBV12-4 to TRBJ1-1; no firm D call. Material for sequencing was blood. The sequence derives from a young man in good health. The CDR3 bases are TGTGCCAGCAATCTATCCCCTTCCACCCAAGCTTTCTTT. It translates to CASNLSPSTQAFF.